This T cell receptor beta chain emerged from a study of cytomegalovirus exposure and HLA in healthy donors. With 60 Vbeta and 13 Jbeta primers, the PCR was carried out. Clones were sequenced by immunoSEQ multiplex PCR, and TCRdb holds only the in-frame ones, with some missing. The repertoire consists of 150,000 or so clones, with 80% occurring once and the leading ten covering about 2.2%. With V trimmed by 5 bases and J by 1 base, 8 bases remained unmatched. Germline CDR1 reads SGHVS; CDR2 reads FQNEAQ. CDR3 length equals 16 residues. V usage is TRBV7-8 and J usage is TRBJ2-3, with 8 bases lining up with TRBD2. The source is a man in his forties or fifties in good health and CMV-seronegative. The sequencing sample was made of PBMCs. This chain's CDR3 is CASSDLAGRRTDTQYF. The CDR3 nucleotides are TGTGCCAGCAGCGACCTAGCGGGCAGACGCACAGATACGCAGTATTTT.